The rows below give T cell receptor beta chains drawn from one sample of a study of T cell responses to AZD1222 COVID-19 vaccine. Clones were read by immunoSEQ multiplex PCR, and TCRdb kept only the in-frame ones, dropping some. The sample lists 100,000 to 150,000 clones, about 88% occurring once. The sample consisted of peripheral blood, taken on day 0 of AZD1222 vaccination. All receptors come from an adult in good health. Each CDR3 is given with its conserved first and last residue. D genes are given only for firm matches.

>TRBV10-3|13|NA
CAISETRVSGYTF
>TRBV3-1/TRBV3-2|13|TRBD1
CASSQARTGEQFF
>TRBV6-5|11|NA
CASKGDGELFF
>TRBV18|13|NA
CASSAARAYEQYF
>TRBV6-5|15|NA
CASSPGVGSTGELFF
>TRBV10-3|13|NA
CAIRGIETGELFF
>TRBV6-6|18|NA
CASSPLDVELTIHNEQFF
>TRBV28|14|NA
CASSLKAPHQPQHF
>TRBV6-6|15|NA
CASSPKQVHNSPLHF
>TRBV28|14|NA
CASSLELANYGYTF
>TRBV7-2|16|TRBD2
CASSSGLAGGSKTQYF
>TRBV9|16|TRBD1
CASSVRTGTGLDEQFF
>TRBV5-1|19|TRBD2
CASTPLGYSGGLSTDTQYF
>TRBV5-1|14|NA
CASSSQGPGNTIYF
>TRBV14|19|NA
CASSPQRQGVSTKTGELFF
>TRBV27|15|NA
CASSGWVQGYNEQFF
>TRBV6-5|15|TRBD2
CASSYSLIAGGVQFF
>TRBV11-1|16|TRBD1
CASSRTGQSGANVLTF
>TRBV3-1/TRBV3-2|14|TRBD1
CASSHGTGGSEQYF
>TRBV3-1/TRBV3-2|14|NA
CASSQLVYNSPLHF
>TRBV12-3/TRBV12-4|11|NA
CASSPSYEQYF
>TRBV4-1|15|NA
CASSQLPSSGNTIYF
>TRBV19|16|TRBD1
CATVNWGQGEGDTQYF
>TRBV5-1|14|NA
CASSLGTPRDTQYF